This TCR beta chain was documented in a study of post-analysis software for immune sequencing data. Study-level information: The patients showed relapsing-remitting, secondary progressive and progressive-relapsing multiple sclerosis courses.

The TCR beta cDNA libraries contained unique molecular identifiers. Researchers reported 400,000 to 550,000 cDNA molecules coming from around 1 to 9.1 million T cells. TCRdb ran MiXCR on the PCR reads and lists one entry per CDR3 protein. The table records some 690,000 distinct CDR3 sequences, over 45% of them present only once. Germline CDR1 reads MNHEY; CDR2 reads SVGEGT. The CDR3 covers 16 residues. About this clonotype itself: Antigen specificity is unknown.

Findings and limits, study-wide: Normalized Chao1 diversity was significantly lower in multiple sclerosis patients than in controls. When patients were compared with controls, about 5 TRBV segments were more frequent, TRBV5-6, TRBV5-1 and TRBV20-1 among them.

The V and J genes are TRBV6-2 or TRBV6-3 and TRBJ2-7, with D possibly being TRBD1 or TRBD2 (6 bases each). Matching the DNA end better, TRBJ2-4 makes the J call doubtful. The receptor comes from a girl aged 2-9 years with multiple sclerosis. Sequenced input: blood. CDR3 loop: CASSRGAALAKNIQYF. Written as DNA, the CDR3 is TGTGCCAGCAGTAGGGGGGCAGCCTTAGCCAAAAACATTCAGTACTTC.